The 25 T cell receptor beta chains presented below share a single source sample, sequenced in a study of early T cells in non-severe SARS-CoV-2 infection. TCRdb recomputed calls from the 5' RACE reads with MiXCR, one row per CDR3 protein. The table lists some 77,000 distinct CDR3 sequences, roughly 12% of them singletons, with roughly a sixth in the top ten. Sequencing was performed on whole blood, taken at baseline. These receptors originate from an adult who was a healthcare worker with PCR-confirmed SARS-CoV-2 infection or an uninfected control (not recorded which). The donor label of this sample is uncertain.

This clonotype was seen ten or more times. This chain links TRBV7-6 with TRBJ2-1; D gene ambiguous. This CDR3 is 13 amino acids long. Trimming cost V 1 base and J 6 bases, with 7 bases left between them. The V gene's germline CDR1 is SGHVS and CDR2 FNYEAQ. CDR3 coding DNA: TGTGCCAGCAGCTTAGACCTAGTCAATGAGCAGTTCTTC. Protein: CASSLDLVNEQFF.

Ten or more counts support this clonotype. At one end, the junction sequence differs from germline, possibly due to a read error. J is TRBJ2-1 and V is TRBV11-2; D is unresolved. The germline gives CDR1 SGHAT, CDR2 FQNNGV. The CDR3 loop spans 11 amino acids. CDR3 DNA: TGTGCCAGCAGTTTAGGAAATGAGCAGTTCTTC. Translated: CASSLGNEQFF.

In its sample, this clonotype was seen many times. This rearrangement joins TRBV20-1 to TRBJ2-1; D is unresolved. The CDR3 runs 11 residues. Per the germline V gene, CDR1 is DFQATT and CDR2 is SNEGSKA (reference sequence). CDR3 residues: CAALQYNEQFF. For the CDR3, the DNA is TGCGCGGCCCTCCAGTACAATGAGCAGTTCTTC.

This clonotype turned up a few times. The CDR3 coding sequence is TGCAGTGCTAGAGGGCAGGAGGAGACCCAGTACTTC. The encoded protein is CSARGQEETQYF. V and J are TRBV20-1 and TRBJ2-5; D ambiguous. The V end lost 1 base, the J end lost 5 bases, and 8 bases lay between the germline ends. The CDR3 totals 12 residues. CDR1 is DFQATT, CDR2 SNEGSKA, per germline (reference sequence).

The V call is TRBV14, the J call TRBJ1-2; no firm D call. The germline V gene encodes CDR1 SGHDN and CDR2 FVKESK. This CDR3 contains 15 residues. Trimming took 5 bases from V and 3 from J, leaving 16 bases between them. As DNA, the CDR3 is TGTGCCAGCAGCGACGCAGCTTATCTTGACTATGGCTACACCTTC. The encoded protein is CASSDAAYLDYGYTF. The whole variable domain, filled in from reference TRBV14 and TRBJ1-2, reads EAGVTQFPSHSVIEKGQTVTLRCDPISGHDNLYWYRRVMGKEIKFLLHFVKESKQDESGMPNNRFLAERTGGTYSTLKVQPAELEDSGVYFCASSDAAYLDYGYTFGSGTRLTVV.

V usage is TRBV15 and J usage is TRBJ1-3; D gene uncertain. V lost 0 bases to trimming and J lost 0 bases, with 6 bases between them. Germline-derived CDR1 and CDR2 are LNHNV and YYDKDF (reference sequence). There are 15 residues in the CDR3. The CDR3, as DNA: TGTGCCACCAGCAGAGACCGTGGCTCTGGAAACACCATATATTTT. It yields the protein CATSRDRGSGNTIYF.

This clonotype has ten or more counts. The V call is TRBV18, the J call TRBJ2-1; D perhaps matches TRBD2 (6 bases). The germline V gene has CDR1 KGHSH and CDR2 LQKENI. Trimming removed 3 bases at V and 0 bases at J, with 12 bases between. The CDR3 loop spans 16 amino acids. The CDR3: CASSPGGIFSYNEQFF. The DNA for the CDR3 is TGTGCCAGCTCACCGGGGGGAATTTTCTCCTACAATGAGCAGTTCTTC.

This clonotype was counted a few times. The CDR3 spells CSAPYSGGPSSTDTQYF. CDR3 nucleotide sequence: TGCAGTGCCCCATATTCCGGGGGGCCATCGAGCACAGATACGCAGTATTTT. The chain combines TRBV20-1 with TRBJ2-3; perhaps TRBD2 as D (7 bases). Trimming shortened V by 6 bases and J by 0 bases, and 22 bases separated the two germline ends. The CDR3 extends over 17 amino acids. CDR1 DFQATT and CDR2 SNEGSKA come from the germline V gene (reference sequence).

V and J are TRBV5-1 and TRBJ1-1; D gene unclear. Germline CDR1 and CDR2: SGHRS and YFSETQ. CDR3 size: 11 residues. Trimming took 0 bases from V and 6 from J, leaving 3 bases between them. CDR3: CASSLDAEAFF. Written as DNA, the CDR3 is TGCGCCAGCAGCTTGGACGCTGAAGCTTTCTTT.

This chain connects TRBV9 to TRBJ2-1, with a possible D match to TRBD2 (6 bases). Trimming left V 0 bases short and J 4 bases short, with 11 bases between. Germline values: CDR1 SGDLS, CDR2 YYNGEE. The CDR3 contains 15 residues. CDR3 sequence: CASSVGGGFYNEQFF. DNA for the CDR3: TGTGCCAGCAGCGTAGGAGGAGGGTTTTACAATGAGCAGTTCTTC.

In its sample, this clonotype was seen a few times. The CDR3 DNA sequence: TGTGCCAGCAGCCAAGATTTCCAGAGCACAGATACGCAGTATTTT. Amino acid sequence: CASSQDFQSTDTQYF. This chain links TRBV4-2 with TRBJ2-3; D is uncertain. Between the trimmed V and J ends, which lost 0 bases and 0 bases, there was a span of 7 bases. The CDR3 spans 15 residues. Germline V gene lookup returns CDR1 LGHNA and CDR2 YNFKEQ.

This clonotype was found many times. The chain joins TRBV30 to TRBJ1-2, with TRBD1 identical over 7 bases. CDR1 is GTSNPN and CDR2 is SVGIG in the germline V gene (reference sequence). The V and J ends lost 5 bases and 0 bases, in that order; junction bases with no gene match: 9. The CDR3 sequence is 15 residues long. The DNA of the CDR3 is TGTGCCTGGTGGGACAGAGACTTTGCTAACTATGGCTACACCTTC. Its translation: CAWWDRDFANYGYTF.

The chain has TRBV6-6 and TRBJ2-3, with 8 bases aligning to TRBD1. Trimming took 5 bases from V and 3 from J; bases not matched to a gene: 7. The CDR3 is made up of 15 amino acids. Germline V gene lookup returns CDR1 MNHNY and CDR2 SVGAGI (reference sequence). The CDR3 here is CASSDRGRGTDTQYF. CDR3 bases: TGTGCCAGCAGTGACAGGGGTAGAGGGACAGATACGCAGTATTTT.

This chain uses TRBV6-2 or TRBV6-3 with TRBJ2-1; the D gene is possibly TRBD2 (7 bases). The CDR3 extends over 15 amino acids. The V gene's germline CDR1 is MNHEY and CDR2 SVGEGT. Deletions cut 7 bases from V and 4 bases from J, with 17 bases between. The DNA for the CDR3 is TGTGCCAGCACCTCGAAGAGGGGGGGGTACAATGAGCAGTTCTTC. Protein: CASTSKRGGYNEQFF.

A single count supports this clonotype. This rearrangement joins TRBV9 to TRBJ2-2; 8 bases align to TRBD1. Germline V CDR1 and CDR2: SGDLS, YYNGEE. The CDR3 contains 14 residues. V gave up 6 bases and J gave up 5 bases; unmatched junction bases: 6. DNA for the CDR3: TGTGCCAGCAACAACCGACAGGGGACCGGGGAGCTGTTTTTT. This translates into CASNNRQGTGELFF.

The CDR3, as DNA: TGTGCCAGCAGCTTGTTAGAGACCCCAGATACGCAGTATTTT. Translating it yields CASSLLETPDTQYF. This chain joins TRBV7-2 and TRBJ2-3; no reliable D call. The CDR3 spans 14 residues. In germline, CDR1 is SGHTA, CDR2 FQGNSA. The V and J ends lost 3 bases and 4 bases respectively, with 11 bases between them.

The chain employs TRBV20-1 and TRBJ2-1; maybe TRBD2 (6 bases). Trimming took off 5 bases at V and 1 base at J, with 15 bases between the two ends. This CDR3 has 15 residues. Germline values: CDR1 DFQATT, CDR2 SNEGSKA (reference sequence). The CDR3 nucleotides are TGCAGTGCTCAAGATAGGAGCGGGTCCTACAATGAGCAGTTCTTC. It translates to CSAQDRSGSYNEQFF.

This clonotype appeared a few times. The gene calls are TRBV10-1 and TRBJ2-5; the D gene could be TRBD1 or TRBD2 (5 bases each). Looked up from germline, CDR1 is WNHNN and CDR2 is SYGVQD (reference sequence). The CDR3 has 15 residues. The V gene lost 4 bases and the J gene lost 4 bases, with 16 bases spanning the gap. The CDR3 here is CASSASGARGETQYF. For the CDR3, the DNA is TGCGCCAGCAGTGCATCCGGGGCTCGCGGAGAGACCCAGTACTTC.

The rearrangement uses TRBV7-3 and TRBJ2-7; 8 bases map to TRBD1. This CDR3 is 18 amino acids long. From germline, CDR1 is SGHTA and CDR2 FQGTGA. Unmatched junction bases numbered 20, after V lost 3 bases and J lost 7 bases. The CDR3 bases are TGTGCCAGCAGCTTCTTAAAACAGGGGGTGCAGAACTTCTTGGAGCAGTACTTC. This gives the protein CASSFLKQGVQNFLEQYF.

At least ten counts were recorded for this clonotype. This chain joins TRBV12-3 or TRBV12-4 and TRBJ1-1; tentative D call: TRBD1 (5 bases). CDR3 length: 13 residues. The ends were cut back, 6 bases at V and 5 bases at J, with 13 bases in the middle. CDR3 bases: TGTGCCAGCAGGGCTACAGGTGGGACTGAAGCTTTCTTT. It encodes CASRATGGTEAFF.

V gene TRBV12-3 or TRBV12-4 combines with J gene TRBJ2-1; 10 bases are a match to TRBD2. CDR3 size: 16 residues. Germline trimming cut 1 base from V and 4 bases from J; bases unmatched to any gene: 4. The chain's CDR3 is CASSLGGSGGYNEQFF. CDR3 coding DNA: TGTGCCAGCAGTTTAGGAGGTAGCGGGGGGTACAATGAGCAGTTCTTC.

The table lists this clonotype with a few counts. The chain is built from TRBV19 and TRBJ1-2, with 7 nucleotides matching TRBD1. V dropped 6 bases and J dropped 0; count of bases not matched to a gene: 7. The CDR3 sequence is 15 residues long. Germline values: CDR1 LNHDA, CDR2 SQIVND (reference sequence). Here the CDR3 reads CASSGRQGSNYGYTF. CDR3 DNA sequence: TGTGCCAGTAGCGGTCGACAGGGTTCTAACTATGGCTACACCTTC.

This clonotype was seen more than once but under ten times. The V call is TRBV9, the J call TRBJ1-3, with D possibly being TRBD1 (5 bases). The CDR3 is made up of 16 amino acids. Germline CDR1 SGDLS, CDR2 YYNGEE. V dropped 4 bases and J dropped 1 base, with 15 bases sitting between them. This chain's CDR3 is CASSYREGFSGNTIYF. The CDR3, as DNA: TGTGCCAGCAGCTATAGGGAGGGGTTTTCTGGAAACACCATATATTTT.

This clonotype occurred a few times. The chain joins TRBV7-9 to TRBJ1-2, with 12 bases matching TRBD1. In germline, CDR1 is SEHNR, CDR2 FQNEAQ (reference sequence). This CDR3 has 15 residues. The trim removed 3 bases at V and 5 bases at J, leaving 4 bases unmatched. The CDR3 here is CASSLGQGANYGYTF. The CDR3, as DNA: TGTGCCAGCAGCTTGGGACAGGGGGCAAATTATGGCTACACCTTC.

This clonotype has more than one count but fewer than ten. This chain links TRBV4-2 with TRBJ1-2; the D gene is possibly TRBD1 (5 bases). From germline, CDR1 is LGHNA and CDR2 YNFKEQ. The CDR3 extends over 15 amino acids. The V end was cut by 0 bases, the J end by 5 bases, with 13 bases between. Here the CDR3 DNA reads TGTGCCAGCAGCCAAGACTATAACAGGCGATATGGCTACACCTTC. Amino acids: CASSQDYNRRYGYTF.